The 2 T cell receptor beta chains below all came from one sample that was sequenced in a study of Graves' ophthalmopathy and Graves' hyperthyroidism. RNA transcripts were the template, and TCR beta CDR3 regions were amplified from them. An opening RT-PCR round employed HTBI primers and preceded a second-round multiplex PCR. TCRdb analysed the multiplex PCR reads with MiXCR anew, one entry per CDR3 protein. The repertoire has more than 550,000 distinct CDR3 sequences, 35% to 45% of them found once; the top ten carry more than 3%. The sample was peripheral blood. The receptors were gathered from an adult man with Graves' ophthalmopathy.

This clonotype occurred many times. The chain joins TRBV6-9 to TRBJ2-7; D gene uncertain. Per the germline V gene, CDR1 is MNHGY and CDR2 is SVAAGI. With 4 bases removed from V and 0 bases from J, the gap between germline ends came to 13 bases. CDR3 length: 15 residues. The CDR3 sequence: CASSCARSGSYEQYF. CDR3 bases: TGTGCCAGCAGTTGTGCCAGGTCTGGCTCCTACGAGCAGTACTTC.

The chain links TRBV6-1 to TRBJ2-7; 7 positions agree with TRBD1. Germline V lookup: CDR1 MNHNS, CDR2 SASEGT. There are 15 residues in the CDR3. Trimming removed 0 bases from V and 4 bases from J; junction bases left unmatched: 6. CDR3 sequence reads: CASSEAQGDKYEQYF. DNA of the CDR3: TGTGCCAGCAGTGAAGCTCAGGGGGACAAATACGAGCAGTACTTC.